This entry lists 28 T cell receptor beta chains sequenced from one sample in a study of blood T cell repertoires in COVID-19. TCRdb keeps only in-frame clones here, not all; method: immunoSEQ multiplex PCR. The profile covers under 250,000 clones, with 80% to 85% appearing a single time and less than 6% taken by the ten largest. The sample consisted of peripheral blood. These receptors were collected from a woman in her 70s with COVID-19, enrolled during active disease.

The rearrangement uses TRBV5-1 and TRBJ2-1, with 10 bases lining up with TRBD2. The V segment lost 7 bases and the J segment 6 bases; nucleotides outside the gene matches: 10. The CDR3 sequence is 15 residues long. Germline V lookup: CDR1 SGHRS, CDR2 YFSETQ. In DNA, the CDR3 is TGCGCCAGCGGACAAGGACTAGCGGCCCTCAATGAGCAGTTCTTC. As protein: CASGQGLAALNEQFF.

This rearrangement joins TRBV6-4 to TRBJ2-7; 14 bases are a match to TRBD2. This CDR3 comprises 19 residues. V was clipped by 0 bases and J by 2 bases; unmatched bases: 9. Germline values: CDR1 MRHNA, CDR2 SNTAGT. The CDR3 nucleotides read TGTGCCAGCAGTGACTCCGGGACTAGCGGGAGAAAGGGGCCCTACGAGCAGTACTTC. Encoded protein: CASSDSGTSGRKGPYEQYF.

The CDR3 DNA follows: TGTGCCAGCAGTTACGGTGGGACAGAAGCTAACTATGGCTACACCTTC. Its protein is CASSYGGTEANYGYTF. This rearrangement joins TRBV6-5 to TRBJ1-2, with 7 bases aligning to TRBD1. Trimming removed 2 bases from V and 0 bases from J; junction bases left unmatched: 6. The CDR3 is made up of 16 amino acids. Looked up from germline, CDR1 is MNHEY and CDR2 is SVGAGI.

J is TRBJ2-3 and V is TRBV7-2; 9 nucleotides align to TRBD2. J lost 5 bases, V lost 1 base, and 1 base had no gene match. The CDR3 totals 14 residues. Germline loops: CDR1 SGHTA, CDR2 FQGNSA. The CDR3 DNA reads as TGTGCCAGCAGCTTAGGACTAGCGGTAGATACGCAGTATTTT. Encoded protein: CASSLGLAVDTQYF.

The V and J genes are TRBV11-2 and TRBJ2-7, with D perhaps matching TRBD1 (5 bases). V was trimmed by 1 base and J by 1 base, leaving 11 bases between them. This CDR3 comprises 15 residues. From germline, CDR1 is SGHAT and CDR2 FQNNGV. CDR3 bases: TGTGCCAGCAGCTTAGCCGCGACAGTTTCCTACGAGCAGTACTTC. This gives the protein CASSLAATVSYEQYF.

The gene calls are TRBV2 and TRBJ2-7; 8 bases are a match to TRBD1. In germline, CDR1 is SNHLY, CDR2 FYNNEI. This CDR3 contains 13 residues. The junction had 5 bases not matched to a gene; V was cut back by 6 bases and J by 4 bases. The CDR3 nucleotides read TGTGCCAGCAGGACGCAGGGGGCTTACGAGCAGTACTTC. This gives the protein CASRTQGAYEQYF.

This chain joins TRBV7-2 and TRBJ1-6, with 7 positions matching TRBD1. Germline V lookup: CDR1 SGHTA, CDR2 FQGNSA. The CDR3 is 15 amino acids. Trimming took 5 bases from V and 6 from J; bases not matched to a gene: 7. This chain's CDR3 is CASSAGGQPNSPLHF. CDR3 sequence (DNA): TGTGCCAGCAGCGCAGGGGGACAGCCTAATTCACCCCTCCACTTT. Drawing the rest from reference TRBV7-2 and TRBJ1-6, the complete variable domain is GAGVSQSPSNKVTEKGKDVELRCDPISGHTALYWYRQSLGQGLEFLIYFQGNSAPDKSGLPSDRFSAERTGGSVSTLTIQRTQQEDSAVYLCASSAGGQPNSPLHFGNGTRLTVT.

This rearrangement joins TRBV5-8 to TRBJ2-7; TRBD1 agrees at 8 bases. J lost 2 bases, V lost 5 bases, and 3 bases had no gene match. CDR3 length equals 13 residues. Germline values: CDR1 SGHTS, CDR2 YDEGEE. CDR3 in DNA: TGTGCCAGCAGGGCACAGGGGGCCTACGAGCAGTACTTC. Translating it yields CASRAQGAYEQYF.

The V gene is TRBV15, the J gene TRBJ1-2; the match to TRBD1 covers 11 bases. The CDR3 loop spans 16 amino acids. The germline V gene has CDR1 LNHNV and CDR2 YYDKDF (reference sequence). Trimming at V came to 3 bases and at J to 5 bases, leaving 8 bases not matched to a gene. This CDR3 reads CATSSEYGQGAYGYTF. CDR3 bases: TGTGCCACCAGCAGCGAATATGGACAGGGGGCATATGGCTACACCTTC.

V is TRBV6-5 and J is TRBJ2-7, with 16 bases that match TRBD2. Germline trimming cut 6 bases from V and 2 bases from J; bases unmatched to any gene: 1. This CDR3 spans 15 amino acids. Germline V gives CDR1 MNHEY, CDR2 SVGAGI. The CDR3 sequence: CASRGTSGRAYEQYF. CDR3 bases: TGTGCCAGCAGAGGGACTAGCGGGAGGGCCTACGAGCAGTACTTC.

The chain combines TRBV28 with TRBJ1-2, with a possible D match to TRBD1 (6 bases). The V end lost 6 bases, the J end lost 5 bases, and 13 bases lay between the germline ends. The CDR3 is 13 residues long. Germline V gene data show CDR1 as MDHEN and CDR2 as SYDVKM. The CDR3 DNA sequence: TGTGCCAGCAGGGACGGACAGCGTTATGGCTACACCTTC. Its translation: CASRDGQRYGYTF.

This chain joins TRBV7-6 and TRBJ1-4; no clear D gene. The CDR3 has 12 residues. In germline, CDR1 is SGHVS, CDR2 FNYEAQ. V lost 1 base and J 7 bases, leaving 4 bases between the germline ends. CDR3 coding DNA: TGTGCCAGCAGCTTAGACGGTGAAAAACTGTTTTTT. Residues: CASSLDGEKLFF.

The CDR3: CASSYGGPRRSPLHF. The CDR3 bases are TGTGCCAGCTCCTACGGCGGCCCGAGGCGGTCACCCCTCCACTTT. The chain combines TRBV5-4 with TRBJ1-6; D not certain. Trimming took 7 bases from V and 10 from J, leaving 21 bases between them. CDR1 is SGHNT and CDR2 is YYREEE in the germline V gene (reference sequence). This CDR3 comprises 15 residues.

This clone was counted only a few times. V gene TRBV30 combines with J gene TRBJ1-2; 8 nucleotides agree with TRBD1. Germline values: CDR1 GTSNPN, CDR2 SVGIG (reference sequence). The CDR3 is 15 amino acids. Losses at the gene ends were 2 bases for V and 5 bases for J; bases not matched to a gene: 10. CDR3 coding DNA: TGTGCCTGGAGTCAGGGGGCGCAAGGATGGTATGGCTACACCTTC. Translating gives CAWSQGAQGWYGYTF. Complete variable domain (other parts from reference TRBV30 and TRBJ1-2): SQTIHQWPATLVQPVGSPLSLECTVEGTSNPNLYWYRQAAGRGLQLLFYSVGIGQISSEVPQNLSASRPQDRQFILSSKKLLLSDSGFYLCAWSQGAQGWYGYTFGSGTRLTVV.

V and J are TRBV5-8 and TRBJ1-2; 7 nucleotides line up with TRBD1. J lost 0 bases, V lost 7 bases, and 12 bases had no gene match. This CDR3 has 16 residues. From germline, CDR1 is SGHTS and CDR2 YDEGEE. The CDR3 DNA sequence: TGTGCCAGCTCACCCCGGGACAGAGGACCTAACTATGGCTACACCTTC. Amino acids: CASSPRDRGPNYGYTF.

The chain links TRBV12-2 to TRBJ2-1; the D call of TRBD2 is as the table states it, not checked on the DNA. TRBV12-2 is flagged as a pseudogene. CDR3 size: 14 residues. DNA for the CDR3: TGTGCAAGTCGTCCACCGGGACTCCGGAATGAGCAGTTCTTC. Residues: CASRPPGLRNEQFF.

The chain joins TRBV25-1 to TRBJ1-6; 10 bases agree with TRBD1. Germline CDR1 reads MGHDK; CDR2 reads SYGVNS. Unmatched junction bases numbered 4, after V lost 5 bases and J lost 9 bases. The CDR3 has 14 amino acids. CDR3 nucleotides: TGTGCCAGCAGTTTGACAGGGGGCTTTTCACCCCTCCACTTT. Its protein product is CASSLTGGFSPLHF.

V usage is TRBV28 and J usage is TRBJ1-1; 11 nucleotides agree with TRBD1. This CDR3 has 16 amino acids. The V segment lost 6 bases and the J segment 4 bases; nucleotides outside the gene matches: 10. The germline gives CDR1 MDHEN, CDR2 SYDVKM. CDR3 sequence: CASSFGQGASGTEAFF. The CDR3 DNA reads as TGTGCCAGCAGCTTCGGACAGGGGGCTTCAGGCACTGAAGCTTTCTTT. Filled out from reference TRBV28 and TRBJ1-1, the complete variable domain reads DVKVTQSSRYLVKRTGEKVFLECVQDMDHENMFWYRQDPGLGLRLIYFSYDVKMKEKGDIPEGYSVSREKKERFSLILESASTNQTSMYLCASSFGQGASGTEAFFGQGTRLTVV.

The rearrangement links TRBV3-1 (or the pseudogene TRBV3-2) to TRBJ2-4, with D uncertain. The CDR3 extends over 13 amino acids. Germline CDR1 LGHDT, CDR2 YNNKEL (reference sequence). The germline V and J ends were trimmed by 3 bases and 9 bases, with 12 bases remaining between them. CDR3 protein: CASSQVGYGIQYF. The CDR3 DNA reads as TGTGCCAGCAGCCAGGTCGGGTATGGCATTCAGTACTTC.

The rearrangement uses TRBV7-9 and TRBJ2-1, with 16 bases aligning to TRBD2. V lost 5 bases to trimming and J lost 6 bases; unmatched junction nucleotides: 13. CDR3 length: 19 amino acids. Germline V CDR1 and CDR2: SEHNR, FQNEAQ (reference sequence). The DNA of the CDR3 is TGTGCCAGCAGCACAGGGACTAGCGGGAGGGGTTCGAAAACCAATGAGCAGTTCTTC. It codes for CASSTGTSGRGSKTNEQFF.

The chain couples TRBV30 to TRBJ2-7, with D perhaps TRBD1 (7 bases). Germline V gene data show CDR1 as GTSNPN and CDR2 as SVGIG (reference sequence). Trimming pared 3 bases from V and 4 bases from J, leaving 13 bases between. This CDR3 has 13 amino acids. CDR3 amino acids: CAWSRGDHYEQYF. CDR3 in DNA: TGTGCCTGGAGCAGGGGGGACCATTACGAGCAGTACTTC.

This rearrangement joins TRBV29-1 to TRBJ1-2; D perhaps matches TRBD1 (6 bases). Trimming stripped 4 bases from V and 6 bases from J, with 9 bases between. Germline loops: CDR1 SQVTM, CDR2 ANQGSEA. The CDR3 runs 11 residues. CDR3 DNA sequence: TGCAGCGTTGTACAGGGAAATGGCTACACCTTC. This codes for CSVVQGNGYTF.

CDR3 sequence: CASSYSSGYYQPQHF. The CDR3 region has the DNA TGTGCCAGCAGTTACTCGTCGGGTTACTACCAGCCCCAGCATTTT. The chain links TRBV6-2 or TRBV6-3 to TRBJ1-5; D is ambiguous. The V end lost 0 bases, the J end lost 7 bases, and 13 bases lay between the germline ends. CDR1 and CDR2 from the germline V gene are MNHEY and SVGEGT. This CDR3 is 15 amino acids long.

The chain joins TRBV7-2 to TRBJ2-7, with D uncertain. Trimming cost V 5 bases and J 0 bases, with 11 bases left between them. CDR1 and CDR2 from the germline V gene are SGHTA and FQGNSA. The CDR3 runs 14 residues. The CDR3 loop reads CASSLLVFSYEQYF. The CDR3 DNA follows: TGTGCCAGCAGCCTTCTCGTATTCTCCTACGAGCAGTACTTC.

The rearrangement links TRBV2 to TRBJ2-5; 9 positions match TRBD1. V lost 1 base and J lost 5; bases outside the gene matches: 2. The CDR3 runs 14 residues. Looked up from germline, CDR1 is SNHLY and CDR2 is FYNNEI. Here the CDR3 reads CASSEDGQGETQYF. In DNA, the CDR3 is TGTGCCAGCAGTGAAGACGGACAGGGGGAGACCCAGTACTTC.

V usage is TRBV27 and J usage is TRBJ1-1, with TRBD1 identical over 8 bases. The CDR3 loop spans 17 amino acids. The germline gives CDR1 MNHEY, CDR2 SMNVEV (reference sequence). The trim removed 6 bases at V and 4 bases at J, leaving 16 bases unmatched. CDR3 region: CASRRKSEDRASTEAFF. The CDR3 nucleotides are TGTGCCAGCAGACGGAAAAGTGAGGACAGGGCGAGCACTGAAGCTTTCTTT.

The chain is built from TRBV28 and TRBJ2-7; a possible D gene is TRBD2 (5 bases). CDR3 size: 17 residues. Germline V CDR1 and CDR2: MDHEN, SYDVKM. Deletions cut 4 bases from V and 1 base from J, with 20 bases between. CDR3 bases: TGTGCCAGCAGTTCCCTCGGTCGCGGGTTAGCTTCCTACGAGCAGTACTTC. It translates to CASSSLGRGLASYEQYF.

The CDR3 sequence: CAWSRQGAYEQYF. In nucleotides, the CDR3 is TGTGCCTGGAGCCGTCAGGGGGCCTACGAGCAGTACTTC. The chain recombines TRBV30 with TRBJ2-7, with 7 bases that match TRBD1. With V trimmed by 3 bases and J by 2 bases, 4 bases remained unmatched. The germline V gene has CDR1 GTSNPN and CDR2 SVGIG (reference sequence). CDR3 length equals 13 residues.